This T cell receptor beta chain derives from a study of OX40 agonist ivuxolimab in advanced cancers. Study information: Patients' therapy was ivuxolimab, an antibody that acts as an agonist of OX40 (CD134). General study results and limits: At 0.1 to 3.0 mg/kg and by week 6, clonal expansion occurred in CD4+ and CD8+ blood T cells.

In its sample, this clone was seen once. Antigen unknown. Some clones are missing from TCRdb's copy, which holds only in-frame ones; the method was immunoSEQ multiplex PCR. There are approximately 60,000 clones in the sample; about 92% occur only once, and approximately 0.62% lies in the top ten. Germline V gene data show CDR1 as SQVTM and CDR2 as ANQGSEA. The length of the CDR3 is 14 residues. Between the trimmed V and J ends, which lost 4 bases and 5 bases, there was a span of 17 bases. The rearrangement uses TRBV29-1 and TRBJ2-5; D may correspond to TRBD1 or TRBD2 (5 bases each). The specimen was CD4+ or CD8+ T cells sorted from blood, collected in a trial of the OX40 agonist ivuxolimab. This TCR derives from an adult with an advanced solid tumor such as melanoma, head and neck, liver or kidney cancer. In DNA form, the CDR3 reads TGCAGCGTTGGACGGCAGGGAGTAAGTGAGACCCAGTACTTC. This encodes CSVGRQGVSETQYF.